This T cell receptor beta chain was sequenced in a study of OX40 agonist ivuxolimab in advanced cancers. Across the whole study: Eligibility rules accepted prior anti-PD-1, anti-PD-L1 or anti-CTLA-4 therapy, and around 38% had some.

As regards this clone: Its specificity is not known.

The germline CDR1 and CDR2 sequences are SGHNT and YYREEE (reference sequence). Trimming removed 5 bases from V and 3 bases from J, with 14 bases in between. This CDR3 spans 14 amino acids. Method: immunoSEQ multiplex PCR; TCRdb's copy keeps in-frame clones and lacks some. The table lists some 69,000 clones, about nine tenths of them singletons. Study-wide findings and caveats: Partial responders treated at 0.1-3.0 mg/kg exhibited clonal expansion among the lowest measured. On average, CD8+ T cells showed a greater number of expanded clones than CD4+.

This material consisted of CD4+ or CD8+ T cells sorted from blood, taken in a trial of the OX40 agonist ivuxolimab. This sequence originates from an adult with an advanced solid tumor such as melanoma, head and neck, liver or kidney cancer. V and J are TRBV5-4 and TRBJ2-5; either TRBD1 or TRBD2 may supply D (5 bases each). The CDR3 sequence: CASRDEGWEETQYF. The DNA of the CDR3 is TGTGCCAGCAGGGACGAGGGGTGGGAAGAGACCCAGTACTTC.